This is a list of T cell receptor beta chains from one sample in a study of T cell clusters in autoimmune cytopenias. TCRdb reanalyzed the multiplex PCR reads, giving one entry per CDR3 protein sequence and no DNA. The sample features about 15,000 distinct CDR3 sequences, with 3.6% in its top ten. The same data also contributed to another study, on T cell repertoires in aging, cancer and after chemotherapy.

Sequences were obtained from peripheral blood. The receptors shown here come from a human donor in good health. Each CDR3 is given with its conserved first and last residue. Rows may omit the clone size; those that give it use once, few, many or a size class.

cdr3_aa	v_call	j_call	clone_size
CSAGRASYEQYF	TRBV29-1	TRBJ2-7	medium-sized
CAWSAGFNSPLHF	TRBV30	TRBJ1-6	-
CSVEDRRERINEQFF	TRBV29-1	TRBJ2-1	medium-sized
CASSEGEKLFF	TRBV6-1	TRBJ1-4	-
CAWSVRGSGQFF	TRBV30	TRBJ2-1	-
CASSSGLAGVKFF	TRBV5-4	TRBJ2-1	-
CASSLGEVSEQFF	TRBV12-3/TRBV12-4	TRBJ2-1	-
CASSPRNSPGSGELFF	TRBV18	TRBJ2-2	-
CASSFFSFRVQETQYF	TRBV5-6	TRBJ2-5	-
CTWSEGNGFGYTF	TRBV30	TRBJ1-2	-
CASSIGQMNTGELFF	TRBV19	TRBJ2-2	medium-sized
CASNIGLGYNEQFF	TRBV19	TRBJ2-1	medium-sized
CASSPQLTGEGELFF	TRBV7-2	TRBJ2-2	-
CASSPGTGLHEQYF	TRBV12-3/TRBV12-4	TRBJ2-7	-
CAIMGLAGGYNEQFF	TRBV10-3	TRBJ2-1	-
CASSPLGDEQFF	TRBV6-5	TRBJ2-1	-
CASSYGAGDFNIQYF	TRBV6-5	TRBJ2-4	-
CASSRDRRSTEAFF	TRBV6-5	TRBJ1-1	-
CASSTGSGELFF	TRBV9	TRBJ2-2	-
CASSIGGRFYEQYF	TRBV19	TRBJ2-7	-
CASSTRDRPPYEQYF	TRBV11-3	TRBJ2-7	-
CASSYAGEKLFF	TRBV6-5	TRBJ1-4	-
CASSLAGGPREQYF	TRBV12-3/TRBV12-4	TRBJ2-7	-
CSVEIATDNEQFF	TRBV29-1	TRBJ2-1	medium-sized
CASSLGDYGYTF	TRBV5-6	TRBJ1-2	-
CSVDSESSYNEQFF	TRBV29-1	TRBJ2-1	medium-sized
CSVDRTPQETQYF	TRBV29-1	TRBJ2-5	medium-sized
CASSIQGSTDEQYF	TRBV19	TRBJ2-7	-
CASSPYGTSGSYEQYF	TRBV6-5	TRBJ2-7	-
CAISWTGTSGRANEQYF	TRBV10-3	TRBJ2-7	-
CATRFTPYGTADTQYF	TRBV19	TRBJ2-3	-
CASFTDRVLNEQFF	TRBV18	TRBJ2-1	-
CSVEGRRGQFF	TRBV29-1	TRBJ2-1	medium-sized
CSVAPSQETQYF	TRBV29-1	TRBJ2-5	medium-sized
CASSQGVQAGANVLTF	TRBV11-3	TRBJ2-6	medium-sized
CASSFRVRETQYF	TRBV12-3/TRBV12-4	TRBJ2-5	-
CASSSSTSSYEQYF	TRBV12-3/TRBV12-4	TRBJ2-7	-
CSVEPGRQGDGETQYF	TRBV29-1	TRBJ2-5	medium-sized
CASSLPGPRQYF	TRBV27	TRBJ2-3	medium-sized
CSVEGGGRAYNEQFF	TRBV29-1	TRBJ2-1	medium-sized
CASSDRDPFSGANVLTF	TRBV7-2	TRBJ2-6	-
CASSLPVGELFF	TRBV18	TRBJ2-2	-
CASSLTTGRVEKLFF	TRBV5-5	TRBJ1-4	-
CASTNDYGYTF	TRBV12-3/TRBV12-4	TRBJ1-2	-